Only one count was recorded for the clone carrying this TCR beta chain. Its target is unknown. This CDR3 comprises 15 residues. The ends were cut back, 3 bases at V and 2 bases at J, with 13 bases in the middle. Looked up from germline, CDR1 is MNHEY and CDR2 is SMNVEV (reference sequence). These data are taken from a study of T cell responses to AZD1222 COVID-19 vaccine. Turning to the study itself: Pooling of second doses given at about 4 or about 12 weeks was done. Study-wide results and caveats: Females made up more of the donors, who were largely white British, and clonal diversity may have come out too low.

Assay used: immunoSEQ multiplex PCR; TCRdb lists only in-frame clones, some missing. Found here are approximately 120,000 clones, approximately 92% of them singletons; the top ten hold 1.1%. The sequencing used peripheral blood, collected on day 0 of AZD1222 vaccination. The chain has TRBV27 and TRBJ1-1; tentatively, D is TRBD1 (5 bases). The TCR comes from an adult in good health. The CDR3, as DNA: TGTGCCAGCAGTTTTAGGCTCACAGGTAACACTGAAGCTTTCTTT. It specifies CASSFRLTGNTEAFF.